The rows below give T cell receptor beta chains drawn from one sample of a study of a mutant IDH1 vaccine in newly diagnosed glioma. For these receptors, no antigen is known. This table comes from immunoSEQ multiplex PCR, and its TCRdb copy is limited to in-frame clones, with some not included. The data show tens of thousands of clones, with about four fifths seen just once and around 5% held by the top ten. The specimen comprised PBMCs, sampled from a glioma patient whose treatment included an IDH1 peptide vaccine. The receptors shown here come from a middle-aged man with glioma. The CDR3 runs from the conserved cysteine through the conserved F or W. D genes are given only for firm matches. Where a row states a size, it is once, few, many or the class of an expanded clone; other rows omit it.

v_call	cdr3_length	j_call	clone_size	d_call	cdr3_nt	cdr3_aa
TRBV5-6	15	TRBJ1-1	few	TRBD1	TGTGCCAGCAGCCTGGGGGACAGGCCGAACACTGAAGCTTTCTTT	CASSLGDRPNTEAFF
TRBV2	16	TRBJ2-1	.	TRBD2	TGTGCCAGCAGTGAAGGCCTAGCGGGGCGGTACAATGAGCAGTTCTTC	CASSEGLAGRYNEQFF
TRBV25-1	15	TRBJ1-4	.	TRBD1	TGTGCCAGCAGTGACGGGACAGTTCATAATGAAAAACTGTTTTTT	CASSDGTVHNEKLFF
TRBV5-1	19	TRBJ2-3	.	TRBD2	TGCGCCAGCAGCTTGGGACTAGCGGGAGGGCCGAAAGTTGCAGATACGCAGTATTTT	CASSLGLAGGPKVADTQYF
TRBV5-6	17	TRBJ2-2	.	.	TGTGCCAGCAGCTTTAAGGTTCGGACATACTTCACCGGGGAGCTGTTTTTT	CASSFKVRTYFTGELFF
TRBV7-2	13	TRBJ2-7	once	TRBD2	TGTGCCAGCAGCTTAGCTATGCGGGGGGGCCAGGACTTC	CASSLAMRGGQDF
TRBV19	13	TRBJ1-2	.	TRBD1	TGTGCCAGTAGTACAGGGGGAGTAAACGGCTACACCTTC	CASSTGGVNGYTF
TRBV6-5	15	TRBJ1-3	.	.	TGTGCCAGCAGTTACGGGCAGGGATCTGGAAACACCATATATTTT	CASSYGQGSGNTIYF
TRBV7-6	18	TRBJ2-2	.	TRBD1	TGTGCCAGCAGCTTGGGCTTCCCCGGGACAGGGGTAACCGGGGAGCTGTTTTTT	CASSLGFPGTGVTGELFF
TRBV30	12	TRBJ1-2	.	.	TGTGCCTGGAGTGTACCGGGTTATGGCTACACCTTC	CAWSVPGYGYTF
TRBV7-2	12	TRBJ2-7	.	.	TGTGCCAGCAGCTTAGTACCGGGCGAGCAGTACTTC	CASSLVPGEQYF
TRBV6-5	13	TRBJ1-1	.	.	TGTGCCAGCAGTAAACAGATCAACACTGAAGCTTTCTTT	CASSKQINTEAFF
TRBV19	14	TRBJ1-2	few	.	TGTGCCAGTAGTATAGACGGCAGGGACTATGGCTACACCTTC	CASSIDGRDYGYTF
TRBV6-1	14	TRBJ2-1	many	.	TGTGCCAGCAGCCAAGGGGGCTCCTACAATGAGCAGTTCTTC	CASSQGGSYNEQFF